The entry below describes one T cell receptor (beta chain). This sample stems from a study of blood T cell repertoires in COVID-19. Study in general: Acute and convalescent COVID-19 samples came from the United States, Italy and Spain. From T cells, B-cell-depleted T cells, or PBMCs came the material, which was cDNA or gDNA.

Germline CDR1 is MNHEY and CDR2 is SVGEGT. Trimming removed 4 bases from V and 10 bases from J; junction bases left unmatched: 6. This CDR3 is built from 14 residues. Authors' data handling: How many nucleated cells were present was estimated from reference gene primer amplification. Using immunoSEQ multiplex PCR, the repertoire was profiled, and TCRdb retains in-frame clones only, with some absent. That table is the source of V, J and clone size, and D and trimming were worked out from the DNA. Among 140,000 or so clones listed, around 82% were seen once. The specimen was peripheral blood. This chain joins TRBV6-2 or TRBV6-3 and TRBJ1-6; 8 nucleotides line up with TRBD1. The origin of this receptor is a woman aged 45 to 65 with acute or convalescent COVID-19. The CDR3 DNA reads as TGTGCCAGCAGTTCTGACAGGGGTGGGTCACCCCTCCACTTT. This encodes CASSSDRGGSPLHF.